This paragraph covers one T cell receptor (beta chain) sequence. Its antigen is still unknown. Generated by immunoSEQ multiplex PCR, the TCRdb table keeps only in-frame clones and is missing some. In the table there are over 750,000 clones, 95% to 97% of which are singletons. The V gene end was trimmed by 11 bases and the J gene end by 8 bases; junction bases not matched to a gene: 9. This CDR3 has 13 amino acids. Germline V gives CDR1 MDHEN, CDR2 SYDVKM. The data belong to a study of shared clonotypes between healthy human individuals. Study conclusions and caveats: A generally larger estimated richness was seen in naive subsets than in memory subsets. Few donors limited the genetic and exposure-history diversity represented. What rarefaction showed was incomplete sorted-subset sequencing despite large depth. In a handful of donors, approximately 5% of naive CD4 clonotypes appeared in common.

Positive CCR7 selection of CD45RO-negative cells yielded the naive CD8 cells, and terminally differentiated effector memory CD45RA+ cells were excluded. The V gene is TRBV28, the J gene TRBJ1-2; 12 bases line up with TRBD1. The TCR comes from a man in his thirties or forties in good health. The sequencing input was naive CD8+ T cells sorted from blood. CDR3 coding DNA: TGTGCCGGGTGGGACAGGGGGCTTGGGGGCTACACCTTC. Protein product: CAGWDRGLGGYTF.